This is a list of T cell receptor beta chains from one sample in a study of early T cells in non-severe SARS-CoV-2 infection. TCRdb re-derived calls from the 5' RACE reads in MiXCR, one entry per CDR3 protein. This sample has around 83,000 distinct CDR3 sequences, with approximately 12% found just once. This material consisted of whole blood, taken at baseline. These receptors were obtained from an adult who was a healthcare worker with PCR-confirmed SARS-CoV-2 infection or an uninfected control (not recorded which). Both conserved end residues are part of each CDR3. D genes are given only for firm matches. The size of a clone is reported for some rows only, either as once, few or many, or as a class for expanded clones.

>TRBV20-1|.|TRBJ1-1|many
TGCAGTGCTGTTGAGAGGCACACTGAAGCTTTCTTT
CSAVERHTEAFF
>TRBV19|TRBD1|TRBJ2-4|.
TGTGCCAGCCACCCGGGACAGGCTCGGATTCTAGCCAAAAACATTCAGTACTTC
CASHPGQARILAKNIQYF
>TRBV12-3/TRBV12-4|TRBD2|TRBJ2-7|.
TGTGCCAGCAGTTCCGTCCCGGGACTAGCGGGGGTTCCCTACGAGCAGTACTTC
CASSSVPGLAGVPYEQYF
>TRBV10-1|.|TRBJ2-3|few
TGCGCCAGCAGTGAGTTACAGGGCGATGGAGATACGCAGTATTTT
CASSELQGDGDTQYF
>TRBV5-4|.|TRBJ1-6|.
TGTGCCAGCTCACCCCGGGGGGGGCATTCACCCCTCCACTTT
CASSPRGGHSPLHF
>TRBV24-1|TRBD2|TRBJ2-1|many
TGTGCCACCAGTGACTGGACTAGCTCCTACAATGAGCAGTTCTTC
CATSDWTSSYNEQFF
>TRBV29-1|.|TRBJ2-7|few
TGCAGCGTTGAGGGAGCGGTAGGCTCCTACGAGCAGTACTTC
CSVEGAVGSYEQYF
>TRBV30|.|TRBJ1-3|.
TGTGCCTGGAGTAAGGGAGACTCTGGAAACACCATATATTTT
CAWSKGDSGNTIYF
>TRBV10-3|TRBD2|TRBJ2-1|.
TGTGCCATCAGTGGACTAGCGGGACGCAATGAGCAGTTCTTC
CAISGLAGRNEQFF
>TRBV5-4|.|TRBJ2-2|few
TGTGCCAGCAGCGGGTACCGGGACACCGCTAACACCGGGGAGCTGTTTTTT
CASSGYRDTANTGELFF
>TRBV5-1|.|TRBJ1-1|few
TGCGCCAGCAGCCCGCCTGCGACCCTGGACACTGAAGCTTTCTTT
CASSPPATLDTEAFF
>TRBV3-1|.|TRBJ1-2|few
TGTGCCAGCAGCCACCCCCACCTCGGCTACACCTTC
CASSHPHLGYTF
>TRBV6-2/TRBV6-3|TRBD2|TRBJ2-3|.
TGTGCCAGCAGTAGAACTAGCGTGCGCACAGATACGCAGTATTTT
CASSRTSVRTDTQYF
>TRBV28|.|TRBJ2-7|few
TGTGCCAGCAGTTTCCTCTACAGGACCTACGAGCAGTACTTC
CASSFLYRTYEQYF
>TRBV29-1|.|TRBJ1-1|.
TGCAGTGGTCAGGGGTTGGGCACTGAAGCTTTCTTT
CSGQGLGTEAFF